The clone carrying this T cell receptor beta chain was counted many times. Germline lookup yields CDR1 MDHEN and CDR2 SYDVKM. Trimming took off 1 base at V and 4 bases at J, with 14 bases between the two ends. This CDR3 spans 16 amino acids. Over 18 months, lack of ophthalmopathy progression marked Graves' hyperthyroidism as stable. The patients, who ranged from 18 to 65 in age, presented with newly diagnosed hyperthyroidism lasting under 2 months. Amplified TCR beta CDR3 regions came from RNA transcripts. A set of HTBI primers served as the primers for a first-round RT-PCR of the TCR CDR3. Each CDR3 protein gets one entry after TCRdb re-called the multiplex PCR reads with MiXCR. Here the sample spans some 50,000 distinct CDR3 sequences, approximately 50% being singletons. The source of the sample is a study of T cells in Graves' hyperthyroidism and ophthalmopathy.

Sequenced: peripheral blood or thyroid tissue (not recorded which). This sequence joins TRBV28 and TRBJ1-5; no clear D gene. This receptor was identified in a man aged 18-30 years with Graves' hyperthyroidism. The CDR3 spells CASSLLTPVGNQPQHF. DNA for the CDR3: TGTGCCAGCAGTTTATTGACCCCGGTAGGGAATCAGCCCCAGCATTTT. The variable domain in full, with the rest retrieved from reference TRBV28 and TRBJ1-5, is DVKVTQSSRYLVKRTGEKVFLECVQDMDHENMFWYRQDPGLGLRLIYFSYDVKMKEKGDIPEGYSVSREKKERFSLILESASTNQTSMYLCASSLLTPVGNQPQHFGDGTRLSIL.